These 16 T cell receptor beta chains were all obtained from the same sample, sequenced in a study of shared clonotypes between healthy human individuals. TCRdb's table, derived via immunoSEQ multiplex PCR, lists solely in-frame clones and lacks some. The sample lists 950,000 to 1,200,000 clones; 70% to 80% were seen once. The sequenced sample consisted of memory CD4+ T cells from PBMCs. The subset denotes: CD45RA-negative fraction. The receptors stem from a man aged 18 to 30 in good health. Some clones in this sample may be carry-over from other donors' samples.

This sequence joins TRBV5-1 and TRBJ2-7; TRBD1 matches at 8 bases. The length of the CDR3 is 15 residues. Germline trimming cut 4 bases from V and 3 bases from J; bases unmatched to any gene: 9. From germline, CDR1 is SGHRS and CDR2 YFSETQ. The CDR3 is CASSPAGGRGYEQYF. For the CDR3, the DNA is TGCGCCAGCAGCCCGGCAGGGGGCAGGGGCTACGAGCAGTACTTC.

The chain uses TRBV7-2 and TRBJ2-1; D remains ambiguous. The V gene lost 4 bases and the J gene lost 10 bases, with 17 bases spanning the gap. In germline, CDR1 is SGHTA, CDR2 FQGNSA. This CDR3 region has 14 residues. CDR3 sequence reads: CASSSNRASWEQFF. CDR3 sequence (DNA): TGTGCCAGCAGCTCTAACCGGGCTTCTTGGGAGCAGTTCTTC.

CDR3 coding DNA: TGTGCCAGCAGCATACTAGCGGGGAACACCGGGGAGCTGTTTTTT. The encoded protein is CASSILAGNTGELFF. This chain uses TRBV7-2 with TRBJ2-2, with TRBD2 matching over 9 bases. The CDR3 extends over 15 amino acids. Germline V gene data show CDR1 as SGHTA and CDR2 as FQGNSA. With V trimmed by 5 bases and J by 1 base, 2 bases remained unmatched.

Comment on this clone: The same CDR3 arises from other DNA sequences in this sample as well. The genes are TRBV4-2 and TRBJ1-5; D may be TRBD1 (6 bases). The germline V gene has CDR1 LGHNA and CDR2 YNFKEQ. The CDR3 loop spans 15 amino acids. The V end was cut by 0 bases, the J end by 5 bases, with 11 bases between. CDR3 loop: CASSQDAGGHQPQHF. CDR3 DNA: TGTGCCAGCAGCCAAGACGCGGGGGGGCATCAGCCCCAGCATTTT.

The chain links TRBV25-1 to TRBJ1-6; D is perhaps TRBD1 (5 bases). Germline values: CDR1 MGHDK, CDR2 SYGVNS. Trimming left V 5 bases short and J 6 bases short, with 11 bases between. The CDR3 extends over 14 amino acids. The CDR3 DNA follows: TGTGCCAGCAGTCGGGGAGGGGTTAATTCACCCCTCCACTTT. It translates to CASSRGGVNSPLHF.

The chain joins TRBV28 to TRBJ2-7; D might be TRBD2 (5 bases). The CDR3 is 15 residues long. Looked up from germline, CDR1 is MDHEN and CDR2 is SYDVKM. Trimming left V 6 bases short and J 1 base short, with 16 bases between. As DNA, the CDR3 is TGTGCCAGCAGCCTTCGGGGTGCGAATTCCTACGAGCAGTACTTC. This gives the protein CASSLRGANSYEQYF.

In nucleotides, the CDR3 is TGTGCCAGCAGTCCCCTTGAGGCGGACACTGAAGCTTTCTTT. Its protein product is CASSPLEADTEAFF. The chain uses TRBV6-6 and TRBJ1-1, with D uncertain. The length of the CDR3 is 14 residues. V was clipped by 5 bases and J by 3 bases, with 13 bases between them. CDR1 and CDR2 (germline): MNHNY, SVGAGI (reference sequence).

V gene TRBV2 combines with J gene TRBJ2-1; maybe TRBD1 (5 bases). Trimming removed 7 bases from V and 1 base from J, with 17 bases in between. This CDR3 region has 16 residues. Germline CDR1 is SNHLY and CDR2 is FYNNEI. DNA for the CDR3: TGTGCCAGCACTGGTTTGTCAGGGAAGTCCTACAATGAGCAGTTCTTC. Encoded protein: CASTGLSGKSYNEQFF.

This clone was counted only a few times. The rearrangement uses TRBV29-1 and TRBJ2-5, with D possibly matching TRBD2 (7 bases). V was trimmed by 7 bases and J by 5 bases, leaving 23 bases between them. The germline gives CDR1 SQVTM, CDR2 ANQGSEA. The CDR3 extends over 15 amino acids. CDR3 region: CSAPGGIGRGETQYF. The CDR3 DNA is TGCAGCGCCCCTGGGGGAATAGGGAGGGGGGAGACCCAGTACTTC.

J is TRBJ1-5 and V is TRBV7-9; D is undetermined. Per the germline V gene, CDR1 is SEHNR and CDR2 is FQNEAQ (reference sequence). The CDR3 loop spans 12 amino acids. V was pared by 3 bases and J by 5 bases, with 5 bases between. The CDR3 reads CASSFLDQPQHF. CDR3 nucleotide sequence: TGTGCCAGCAGCTTTCTAGATCAGCCCCAGCATTTT.

This chain uses TRBV11-3 with TRBJ2-7; a weak D match, TRBD1 (5 bases). The germline V and J ends were trimmed by 5 bases and 5 bases, with 22 bases remaining between them. The germline CDR1 and CDR2 sequences are SGHNT and YENEEA. This CDR3 region has 16 residues. CDR3 sequence (DNA): TGTGCCAGCAGCCCCGACCTGTGGCAGGGAAGTAACGAGCAGTACTTC. It specifies CASSPDLWQGSNEQYF.

The CDR3 loop reads CASEGNGPFNYGYTF. The CDR3 DNA sequence: TGTGCCAGCGAGGGAAACGGCCCATTCAACTATGGCTACACCTTC. V is TRBV28 and J is TRBJ1-2; D unclear. Germline CDR1 reads MDHEN; CDR2 reads SYDVKM. V lost 8 bases and J lost 2, with 18 bases in between. This CDR3 spans 15 amino acids.

The V gene is TRBV7-2, the J gene TRBJ2-1; 9 bases line up with TRBD2. The germline CDR1 and CDR2 sequences are SGHTA and FQGNSA. Losses at the gene ends were 5 bases for V and 3 bases for J; bases not matched to a gene: 5. The CDR3 loop spans 15 amino acids. This chain's CDR3 is CASSPGGRVYNEQFF. The CDR3, as DNA: TGTGCCAGCAGCCCGGGCGGGAGGGTCTACAATGAGCAGTTCTTC. Filled out from reference TRBV7-2 and TRBJ2-1, the complete variable domain reads GAGVSQSPSNKVTEKGKDVELRCDPISGHTALYWYRQSLGQGLEFLIYFQGNSAPDKSGLPSDRFSAERTGGSVSTLTIQRTQQEDSAVYLCASSPGGRVYNEQFFGPGTRLTVL.

The chain employs TRBV6-4 and TRBJ2-2; D is perhaps TRBD1 (5 bases). The germline V gene has CDR1 MRHNA and CDR2 SNTAGT. Trimming cost V 7 bases and J 4 bases, with 13 bases left between them. The CDR3 contains 14 residues. The CDR3: CASMEYDSTGELFF. The CDR3 coding sequence is TGTGCCAGCATGGAGTACGACAGCACCGGGGAGCTGTTTTTT.

The rearrangement links TRBV11-2 to TRBJ2-1, with 12 bases lining up with TRBD2. CDR3 length: 17 amino acids. Germline assignment: CDR1 SGHAT and CDR2 FQNNGV. The V segment lost 3 bases and the J segment 2 bases; nucleotides outside the gene matches: 5. The CDR3 nucleotides are TGTGCCAGCAGCTTGAGGCTAGCGGGAGGGCCCTACAATGAGCAGTTCTTC. Protein sequence: CASSLRLAGGPYNEQFF.

The J gene is TRBJ2-3, the V gene TRBV2; no definite D call. The CDR3 totals 12 residues. The germline CDR1 and CDR2 sequences are SNHLY and FYNNEI. V lost 3 bases and J lost 7, with 8 bases in between. This CDR3 reads CASSERQYTQYF. In DNA, the CDR3 is TGTGCCAGCAGTGAGAGACAATATACGCAGTATTTT.